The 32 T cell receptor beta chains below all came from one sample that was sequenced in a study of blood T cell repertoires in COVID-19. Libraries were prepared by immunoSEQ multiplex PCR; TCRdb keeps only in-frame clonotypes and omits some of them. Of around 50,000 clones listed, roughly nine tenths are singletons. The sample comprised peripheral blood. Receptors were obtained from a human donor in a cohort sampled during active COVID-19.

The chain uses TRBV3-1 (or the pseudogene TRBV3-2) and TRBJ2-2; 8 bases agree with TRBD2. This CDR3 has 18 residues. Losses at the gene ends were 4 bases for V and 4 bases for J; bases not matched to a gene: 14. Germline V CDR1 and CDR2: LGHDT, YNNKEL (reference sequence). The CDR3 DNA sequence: TGTGCCAGCAGCCCCACCCGCTCGGCGGGGGGAAGCACCGGGGAGCTGTTTTTT. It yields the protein CASSPTRSAGGSTGELFF.

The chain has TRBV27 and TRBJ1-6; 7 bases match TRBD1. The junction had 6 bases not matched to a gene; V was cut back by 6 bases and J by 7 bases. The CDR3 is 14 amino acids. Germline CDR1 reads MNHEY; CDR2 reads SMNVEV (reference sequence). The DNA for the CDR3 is TGTGCCAGCAGCGGACAGGTGTTGAATTCACCCCTCCACTTT. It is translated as CASSGQVLNSPLHF.

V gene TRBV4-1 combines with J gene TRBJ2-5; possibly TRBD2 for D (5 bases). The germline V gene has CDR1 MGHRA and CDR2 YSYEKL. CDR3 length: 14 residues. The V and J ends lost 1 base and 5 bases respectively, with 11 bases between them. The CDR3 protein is CASSQVGRGETQYF. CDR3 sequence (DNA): TGCGCCAGCAGCCAAGTCGGGCGAGGGGAGACCCAGTACTTC.

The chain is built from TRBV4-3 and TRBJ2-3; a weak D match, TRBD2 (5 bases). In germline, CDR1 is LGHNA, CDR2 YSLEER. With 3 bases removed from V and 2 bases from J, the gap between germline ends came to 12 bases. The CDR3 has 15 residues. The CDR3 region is CASSHGLFDTDTQYF. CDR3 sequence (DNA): TGCGCCAGCAGCCACGGACTTTTCGACACAGATACGCAGTATTTT.

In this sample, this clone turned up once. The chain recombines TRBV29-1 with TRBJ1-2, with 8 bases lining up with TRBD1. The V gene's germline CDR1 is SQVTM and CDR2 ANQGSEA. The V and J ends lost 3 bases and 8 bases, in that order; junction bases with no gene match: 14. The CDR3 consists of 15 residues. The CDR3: CSVDYLGTGSSGYTF. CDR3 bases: TGCAGCGTTGACTATTTAGGGACAGGCTCATCCGGCTACACCTTC.

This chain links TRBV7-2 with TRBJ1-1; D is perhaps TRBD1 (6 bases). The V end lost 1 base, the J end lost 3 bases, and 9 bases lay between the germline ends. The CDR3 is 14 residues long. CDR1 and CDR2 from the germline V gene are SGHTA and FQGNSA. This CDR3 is CASSLEGVDTEAFF. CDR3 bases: TGTGCCAGCAGCTTAGAGGGGGTAGACACTGAAGCTTTCTTT.

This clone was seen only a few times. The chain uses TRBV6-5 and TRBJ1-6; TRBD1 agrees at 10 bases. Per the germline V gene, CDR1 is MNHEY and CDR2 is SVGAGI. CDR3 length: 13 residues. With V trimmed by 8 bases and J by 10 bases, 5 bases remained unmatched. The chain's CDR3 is CASWRDRGSPLHF. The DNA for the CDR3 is TGTGCCAGCTGGCGGGACAGGGGCTCACCCCTCCACTTT.

The CDR3 protein is CASSQWREYVEQFF. The DNA of the CDR3 is TGTGCCAGCAGTCAATGGCGGGAGTACGTTGAGCAGTTCTTC. The chain is built from TRBV27 and TRBJ2-1, with 7 bases that match TRBD2. Trimming removed 5 bases from V and 9 bases from J; junction bases left unmatched: 10. The CDR3 runs 14 residues. From germline, CDR1 is MNHEY and CDR2 SMNVEV (reference sequence).

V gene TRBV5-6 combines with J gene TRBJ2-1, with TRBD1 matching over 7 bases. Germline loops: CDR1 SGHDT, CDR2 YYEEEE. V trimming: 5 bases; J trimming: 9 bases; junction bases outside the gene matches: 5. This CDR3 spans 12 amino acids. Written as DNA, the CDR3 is TGTGCCAGCAGTTACAGGGGTATTGAGCAGTTCTTC. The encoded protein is CASSYRGIEQFF.

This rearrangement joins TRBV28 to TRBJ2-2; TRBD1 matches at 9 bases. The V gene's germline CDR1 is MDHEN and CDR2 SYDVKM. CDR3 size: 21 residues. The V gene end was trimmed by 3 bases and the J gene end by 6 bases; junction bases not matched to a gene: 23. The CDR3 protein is CASSLATIPGQGYGIPGELFF. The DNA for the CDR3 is TGTGCCAGCAGTTTGGCTACCATTCCGGGACAGGGATATGGAATACCCGGGGAGCTGTTTTTT. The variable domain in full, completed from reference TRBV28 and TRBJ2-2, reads DVKVTQSSRYLVKRTGEKVFLECVQDMDHENMFWYRQDPGLGLRLIYFSYDVKMKEKGDIPEGYSVSREKKERFSLILESASTNQTSMYLCASSLATIPGQGYGIPGELFFGEGSRLTVL.

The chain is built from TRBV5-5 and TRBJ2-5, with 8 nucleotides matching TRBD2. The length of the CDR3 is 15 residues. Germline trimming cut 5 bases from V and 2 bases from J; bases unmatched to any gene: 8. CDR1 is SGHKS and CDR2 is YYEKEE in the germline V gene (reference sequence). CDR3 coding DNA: TGTGCCAGCAGACCCACCGGGACTAGACAAGAGACCCAGTACTTC. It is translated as CASRPTGTRQETQYF.

The CDR3 DNA reads TGTGCCAGCAGCCTCACGGGGGGCAGGACTGAAGCTTTCTTT. It specifies CASSLTGGRTEAFF. V and J are TRBV7-8 and TRBJ1-1; D might be TRBD1 (6 bases). Germline V gene lookup returns CDR1 SGHVS and CDR2 FQNEAQ. V lost 5 bases and J 5 bases, leaving 15 bases between the germline ends. The CDR3 sequence is 14 residues long.

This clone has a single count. Here the CDR3 DNA reads TGTGCCAGCCATTTGGACAGGGGAGAGCAGTACTTC. It specifies CASHLDRGEQYF. The V gene is TRBV21-1, the J gene TRBJ2-7; TRBD1, the D gene given by the table, was not confirmed from the DNA. TRBV21-1 is shown as a pseudogene. The CDR3 consists of 12 residues.

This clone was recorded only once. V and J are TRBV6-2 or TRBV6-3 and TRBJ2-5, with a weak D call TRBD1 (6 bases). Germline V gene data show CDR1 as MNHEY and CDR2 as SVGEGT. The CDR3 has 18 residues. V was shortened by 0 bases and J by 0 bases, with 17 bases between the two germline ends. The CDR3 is CASSYSSRGGAYQETQYF. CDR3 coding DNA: TGTGCCAGCAGTTACTCCAGCAGGGGTGGCGCCTACCAAGAGACCCAGTACTTC.

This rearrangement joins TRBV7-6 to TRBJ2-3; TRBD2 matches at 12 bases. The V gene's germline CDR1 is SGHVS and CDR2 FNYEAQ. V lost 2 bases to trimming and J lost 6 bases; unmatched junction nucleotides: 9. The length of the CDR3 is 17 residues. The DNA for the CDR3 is TGTGCCAGCAGCTTAACACCGGGACTAGCGGGTGATGATACGCAGTATTTT. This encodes CASSLTPGLAGDDTQYF.

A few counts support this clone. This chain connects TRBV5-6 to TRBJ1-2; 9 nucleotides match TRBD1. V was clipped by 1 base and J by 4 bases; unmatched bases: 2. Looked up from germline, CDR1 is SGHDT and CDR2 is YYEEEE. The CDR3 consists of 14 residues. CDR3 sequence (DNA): TGTGCCAGCAGCTTGAGGGACAGGGCCTATGGCTACACCTTC. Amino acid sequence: CASSLRDRAYGYTF. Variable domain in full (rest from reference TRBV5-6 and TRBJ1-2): DAGVTQSPTHLIKTRGQQVTLRCSPKSGHDTVSWYQQALGQGPQFIFQYYEEEERQRGNFPDRFSGHQFPNYSSELNVNALLLGDSALYLCASSLRDRAYGYTFGSGTRLTVV.

CDR3 bases: TGTGCCAGCAGTACCCAGGACAGGGATGAGCAGTACTTC. As protein: CASSTQDRDEQYF. The V and J genes are TRBV12-3 or TRBV12-4 and TRBJ2-7; the match to TRBD1 covers 8 bases. The CDR3 consists of 13 residues. V lost 5 bases, J lost 7 bases, and 7 bases stayed unmatched.

CDR3 amino acids: CAISESILQDIDQPQHF. The CDR3 DNA sequence: TGTGCCATCAGTGAGTCGATTCTTCAGGATATCGATCAGCCCCAGCATTTT. The chain combines TRBV10-3 with TRBJ1-5; D is uncertain. Germline CDR1 reads ENHRY; CDR2 reads SYGVKD. The CDR3 extends over 17 amino acids. V was cut by 0 bases and J by 5 bases, with 17 bases left in between.

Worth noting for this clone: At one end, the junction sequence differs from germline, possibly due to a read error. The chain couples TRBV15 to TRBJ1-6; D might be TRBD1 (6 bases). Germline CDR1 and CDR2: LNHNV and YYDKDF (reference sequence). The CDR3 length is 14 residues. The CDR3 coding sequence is TGTGCCACCAGCAGAGAGGACAGCAATTCACTCCTCCACTTT. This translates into CATSREDSNSLLHF.

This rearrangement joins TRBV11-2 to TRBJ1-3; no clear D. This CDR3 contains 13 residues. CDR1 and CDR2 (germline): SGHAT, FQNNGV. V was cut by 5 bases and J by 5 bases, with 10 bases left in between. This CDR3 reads CASSPGFRNTIYF. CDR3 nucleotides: TGTGCCAGCAGCCCGGGATTCAGAAACACCATATATTTT.

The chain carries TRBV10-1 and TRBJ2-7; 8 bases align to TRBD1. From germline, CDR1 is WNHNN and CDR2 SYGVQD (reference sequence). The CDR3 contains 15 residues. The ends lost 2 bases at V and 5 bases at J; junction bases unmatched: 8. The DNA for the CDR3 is TGCGCCAGCAGTGAGGCGACAGGGGCATACGACGAGCAGTACTTC. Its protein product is CASSEATGAYDEQYF.

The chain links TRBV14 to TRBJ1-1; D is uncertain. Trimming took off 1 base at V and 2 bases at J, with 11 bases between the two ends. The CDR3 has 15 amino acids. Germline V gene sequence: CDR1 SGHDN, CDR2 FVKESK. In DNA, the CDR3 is TGTGCCAGCAGCCAAGCGAACCGGGTCAACACTGAAGCTTTCTTT. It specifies CASSQANRVNTEAFF.

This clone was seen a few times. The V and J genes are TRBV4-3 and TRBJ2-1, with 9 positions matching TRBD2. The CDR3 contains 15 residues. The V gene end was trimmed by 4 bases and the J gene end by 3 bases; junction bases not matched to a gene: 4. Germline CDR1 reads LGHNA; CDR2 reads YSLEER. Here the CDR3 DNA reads TGCGCCAGCAGCCCCAGAGCGGGGGGCTACAATGAGCAGTTCTTC. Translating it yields CASSPRAGGYNEQFF.

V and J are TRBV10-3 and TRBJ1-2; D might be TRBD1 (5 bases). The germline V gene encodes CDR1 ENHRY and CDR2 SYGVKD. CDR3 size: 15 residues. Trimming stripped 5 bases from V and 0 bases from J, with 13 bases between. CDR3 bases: TGTGCCATCAGTACTACTGACAGAGCTAACTATGGCTACACCTTC. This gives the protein CAISTTDRANYGYTF.

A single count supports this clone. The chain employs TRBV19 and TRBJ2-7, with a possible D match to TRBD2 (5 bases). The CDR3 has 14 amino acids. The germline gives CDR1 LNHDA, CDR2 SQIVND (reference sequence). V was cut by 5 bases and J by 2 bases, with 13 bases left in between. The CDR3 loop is CASSPAGIAYEQYF. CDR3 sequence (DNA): TGTGCCAGTAGTCCGGCCGGGATAGCCTACGAGCAGTACTTC.

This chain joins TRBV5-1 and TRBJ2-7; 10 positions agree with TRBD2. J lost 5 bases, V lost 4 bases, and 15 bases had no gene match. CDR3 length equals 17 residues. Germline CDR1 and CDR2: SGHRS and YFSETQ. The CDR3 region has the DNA TGCGCCAGCAGCCCTACCCGGCAAAGCGGGGGGGCCAACGAGCAGTACTTC. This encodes CASSPTRQSGGANEQYF.

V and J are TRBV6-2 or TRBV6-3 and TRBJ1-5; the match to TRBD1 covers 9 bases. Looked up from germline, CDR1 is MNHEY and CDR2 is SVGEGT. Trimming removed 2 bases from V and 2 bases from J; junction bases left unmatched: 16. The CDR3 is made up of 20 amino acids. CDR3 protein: CASSYETGTGYATGNQPQHF. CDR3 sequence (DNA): TGTGCCAGCAGTTACGAAACCGGGACAGGGTATGCGACGGGCAATCAGCCCCAGCATTTT.

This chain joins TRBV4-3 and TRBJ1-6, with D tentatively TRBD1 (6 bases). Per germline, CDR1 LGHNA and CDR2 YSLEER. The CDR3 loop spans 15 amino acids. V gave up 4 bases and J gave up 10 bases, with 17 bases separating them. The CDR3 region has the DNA TGCGCCAGCAGCCCCGACTCCAGGGGTAGGTCACCCCTCCACTTT. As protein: CASSPDSRGRSPLHF.

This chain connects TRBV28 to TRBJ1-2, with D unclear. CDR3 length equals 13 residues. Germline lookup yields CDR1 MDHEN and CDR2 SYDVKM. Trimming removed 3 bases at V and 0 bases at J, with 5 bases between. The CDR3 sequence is CASSFAANYGYTF. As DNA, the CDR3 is TGTGCCAGCAGTTTTGCAGCTAACTATGGCTACACCTTC.

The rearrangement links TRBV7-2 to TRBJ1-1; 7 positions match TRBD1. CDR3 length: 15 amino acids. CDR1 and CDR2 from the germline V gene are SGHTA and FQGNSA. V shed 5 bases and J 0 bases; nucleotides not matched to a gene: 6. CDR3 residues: CASSTPGTVNTEAFF. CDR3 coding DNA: TGTGCCAGCAGCACCCCCGGGACAGTGAACACTGAAGCTTTCTTT.

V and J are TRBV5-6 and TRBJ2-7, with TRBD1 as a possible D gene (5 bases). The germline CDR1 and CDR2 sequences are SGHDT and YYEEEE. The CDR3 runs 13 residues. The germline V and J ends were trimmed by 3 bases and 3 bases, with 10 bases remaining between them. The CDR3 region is CASSWTQGYEQYF. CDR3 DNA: TGTGCCAGCAGCTGGACCCAGGGCTACGAGCAGTACTTC.

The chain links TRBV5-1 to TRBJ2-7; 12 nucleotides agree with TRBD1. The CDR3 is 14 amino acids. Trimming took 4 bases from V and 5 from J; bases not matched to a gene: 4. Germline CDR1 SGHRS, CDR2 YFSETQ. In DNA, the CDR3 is TGCGCCAGCAGCGCGGGACAGGGGGCCCACGAGCAGTACTTC. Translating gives CASSAGQGAHEQYF.